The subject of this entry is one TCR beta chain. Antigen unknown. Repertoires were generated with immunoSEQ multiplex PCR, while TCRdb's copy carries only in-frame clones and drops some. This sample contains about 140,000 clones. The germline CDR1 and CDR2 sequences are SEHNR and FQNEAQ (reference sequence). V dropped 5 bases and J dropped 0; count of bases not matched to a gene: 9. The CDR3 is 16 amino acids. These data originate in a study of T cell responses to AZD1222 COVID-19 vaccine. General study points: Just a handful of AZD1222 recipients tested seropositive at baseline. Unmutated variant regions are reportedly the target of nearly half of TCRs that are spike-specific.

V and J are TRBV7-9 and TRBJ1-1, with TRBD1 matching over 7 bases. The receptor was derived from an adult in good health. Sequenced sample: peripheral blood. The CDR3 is CASSPSPGTVNTEAFF. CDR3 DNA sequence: TGTGCCAGCAGCCCCAGTCCCGGGACAGTGAACACTGAAGCTTTCTTT. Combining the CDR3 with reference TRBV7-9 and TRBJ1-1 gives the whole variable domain DTGVSQNPRHKITKRGQNVTFRCDPISEHNRLYWYRQTLGQGPEFLTYFQNEAQLEKSRLLSDRFSAERPKGSFSTLEIQRTEQGDSAMYLCASSPSPGTVNTEAFFGQGTRLTVV.